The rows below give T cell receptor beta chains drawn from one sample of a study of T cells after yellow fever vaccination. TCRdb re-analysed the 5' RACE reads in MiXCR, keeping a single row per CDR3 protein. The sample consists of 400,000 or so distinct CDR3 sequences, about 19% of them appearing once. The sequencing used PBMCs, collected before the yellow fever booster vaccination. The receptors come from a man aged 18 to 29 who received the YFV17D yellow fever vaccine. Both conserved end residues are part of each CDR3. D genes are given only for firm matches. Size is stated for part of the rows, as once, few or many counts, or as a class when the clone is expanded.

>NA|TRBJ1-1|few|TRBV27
TGTGCCAGCAGCACCGGAGGACTAATGAACACTGAAGCTTTCTTT
CASSTGGLMNTEAFF
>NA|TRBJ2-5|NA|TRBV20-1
TGCAGTGCTAGAAAACCGGGACCTACAGGAGAGACCCAGTACTTC
CSARKPGPTGETQYF
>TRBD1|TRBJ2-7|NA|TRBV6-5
TGTGCCAGCGTGAGGAGACAGGGACCCTACGAGCAGTACTTC
CASVRRQGPYEQYF
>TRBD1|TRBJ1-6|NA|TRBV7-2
TGTGCCAGCAGCCCTAGGACAGGGAAGGATAATTCACCCCTCCACTTT
CASSPRTGKDNSPLHF
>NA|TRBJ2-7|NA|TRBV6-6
TGTGCCAGCAGGCGAGACATCAGGGGGGTGTACGAGCAGTACTTC
CASRRDIRGVYEQYF
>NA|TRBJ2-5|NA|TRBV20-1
TGCAGTGCTCAAGGGACGGATCAAGAGACCCAGTACTTC
CSAQGTDQETQYF
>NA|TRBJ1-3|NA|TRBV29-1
TGCAGCGTTGTAGAGTCTGGAAACACCATATATTTT
CSVVESGNTIYF
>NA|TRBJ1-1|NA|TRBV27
TGTGCCAGCAGTTTTACGGGGCAGGGGTCCACTGAAGCTTTCTTT
CASSFTGQGSTEAFF
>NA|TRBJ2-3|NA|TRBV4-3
TGCGCCAGCAGCCGCCCAGGGTCATCAGATACGCAGTATTTT
CASSRPGSSDTQYF
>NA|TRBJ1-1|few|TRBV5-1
TGCGCCAGCAGCTTGGCAGGGATTGGTGAAGCTTTCTTT
CASSLAGIGEAFF
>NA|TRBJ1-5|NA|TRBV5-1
TGCGCCAGCAGCTTGGCCGGGGGGTCTGGCCAGCATTTT
CASSLAGGSGQHF
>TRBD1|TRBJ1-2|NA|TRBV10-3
TGTGCCATCACCGAGGGACAGGGTGGCTACACCTTC
CAITEGQGGYTF
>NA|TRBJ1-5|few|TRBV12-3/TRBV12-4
TGTGCCAGCAGTTTAGCGTTAGGAGGGGTTAATGATCAGCCCCAGCATTTT
CASSLALGGVNDQPQHF
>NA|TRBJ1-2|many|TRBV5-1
TGCGCCAGCAGCTCAGGGTTAGGCTACGGCTACACCTTC
CASSSGLGYGYTF
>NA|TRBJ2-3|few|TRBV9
TGTGCCAGCAGCGTAACGGACTTCAGCACAGATACGCAGTATTTT
CASSVTDFSTDTQYF
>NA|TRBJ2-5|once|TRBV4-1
TGCGCCAGCAGCCAAGAGACCGGTGCGGGGGCCAACCAAGAGACCCAGTACTTC
CASSQETGAGANQETQYF
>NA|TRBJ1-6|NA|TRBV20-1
TGCAGCGTAACAGGGTCCTATAATTCACCCCTCCACTTT
CSVTGSYNSPLHF
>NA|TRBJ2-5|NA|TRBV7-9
TGTGCCAGCAGCTTATCCGTGAACAGGGAGACCCAGTACTTC
CASSLSVNRETQYF
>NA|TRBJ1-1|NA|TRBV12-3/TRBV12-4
TGTGCCAGCAGGAGATACAGTTTGAACACTGAAGCTTTCTTT
CASRRYSLNTEAFF
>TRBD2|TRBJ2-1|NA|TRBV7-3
TGTGCCAGCAGCTTAGGGCTAGCGGGGACCCAGGGTGAGCAGTTCTTC
CASSLGLAGTQGEQFF
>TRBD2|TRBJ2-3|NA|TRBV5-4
TGTGCCAGCAGTTTACCGGGACTAGCGGGGGCGCAGTATTTT
CASSLPGLAGAQYF
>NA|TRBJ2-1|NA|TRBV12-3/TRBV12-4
TGTGCCAGCAGCCCAAGTTGGAACTCCTACAATGAGCAGTTCTTC
CASSPSWNSYNEQFF
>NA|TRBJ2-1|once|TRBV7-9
TGTGCCAGCAGCTTAGCTCCCGGGTACCCAGGCGGTGAGCAGTTCTTC
CASSLAPGYPGGEQFF
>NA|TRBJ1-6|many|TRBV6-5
TGTGCCAGCAGTTTGCGGGGGGGGTTAAATTCACCCCTCCACTTT
CASSLRGGLNSPLHF
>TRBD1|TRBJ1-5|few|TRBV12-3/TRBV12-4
TGTGCCACCAGGGGGTCTAATCAGCCCCAGCATTTT
CATRGSNQPQHF
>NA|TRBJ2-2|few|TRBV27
TGTGCCAGCAGTTTATCGATACGACCAGCGGGGGAGCTGTTTTTT
CASSLSIRPAGELFF
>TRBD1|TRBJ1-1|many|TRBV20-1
TGCAGTGCTCGATCCGGGACAGTGAACACTGAAGCTTTCTTT
CSARSGTVNTEAFF
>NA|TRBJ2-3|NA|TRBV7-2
TGTGCCAGCAGACCAGGGGGGGGGCCGGTAGATACGCAGTATTTT
CASRPGGGPVDTQYF